This T cell receptor (beta chain) was profiled in a study of blood T cell repertoires in COVID-19. Across the study: The origin of the acute and convalescent COVID-19 samples was the United States, Italy and Spain.

Enrollees, roughly 18 to 90 years old, lived in approximately 24 US areas. Donors of Cohort 3 who recovered were those that had two negative PCRs, clearance, or symptom resolution. This clone was seen a few times. Per the authors' pipeline: Researchers report that nucleated cell counts were estimated from reference gene primer amplification. Sequencing used immunoSEQ multiplex PCR; TCRdb keeps in-frame clones, though not all of them. V, J and clone size were drawn from that table, and D and trimming were deduced from the DNA. The table shows 150,000 to 200,000 clones, with around 83% occurring only once. This CDR3 has 16 residues. Germline lookup yields CDR1 GTSNPN and CDR2 SVGIG (reference sequence). V dropped 2 bases and J dropped 6; count of bases not matched to a gene: 9.

The sequence derives from a man aged 35 to 55 who had recovered from COVID-19. The chain joins TRBV30 to TRBJ2-1; 11 nucleotides match TRBD2. Sequencing used PBMCs or T cells enriched from blood (not recorded which). The DNA for the CDR3 is TGTGCCTGGAGTCTAACCGGGACTAGCGGTATCAATGAGCAGTTCTTC. Translated, it gives CAWSLTGTSGINEQFF.